Listed below are T cell receptor beta chains from one sample, sequenced in a study of identical twins. TCRdb re-derived calls from the 5' RACE reads in MiXCR, one entry per CDR3 protein. Among fewer than 500,000 distinct CDR3 sequences listed, roughly an eighth were seen once. This same sample was also taken into another study, of yellow fever vaccine responses in identical twins.

The sample was CD4+ T cells sorted from blood. The receptors were sampled from a woman aged 18-30 years in good health. CDR3s include the opening cysteine and the closing phenylalanine or tryptophan. A D gene is named only where the DNA matches it firmly. Clone sizes are given selectively: once, few, many, or a class where the clone is expanded.

TRBV14	NA	TRBJ2-7	TRBD2	CASRHDGTSESEQYF	TGTGCCAGCAGGCACGACGGGACTAGCGAGAGCGAGCAGTACTTC
TRBV25-1	few	TRBJ2-7	NA	CASPESTLDSSYEQYF	TGTGCCAGCCCCGAAAGCACTCTGGACAGCTCCTACGAGCAGTACTTC
TRBV4-1	NA	TRBJ1-6	TRBD1	CASSQDRYRGNSPLHF	TGCGCCAGCAGCCAAGATAGGTACAGGGGGAATTCACCCCTCCACTTT
TRBV12-3/TRBV12-4	many	TRBJ2-7	TRBD2	CASSGLAVYEQYF	TGTGCCAGCAGTGGACTAGCGGTCTACGAGCAGTACTTC
TRBV11-2	NA	TRBJ2-1	NA	CASSLSPSVKFVNEQFF	TGTGCCAGCAGCTTATCCCCTTCGGTTAAGTTCGTCAATGAGCAGTTCTTC
TRBV20-1	NA	TRBJ1-2	NA	CSARDQDPRALMNYGYTF	TGCAGTGCTAGAGATCAGGACCCGCGGGCATTGATGAACTATGGCTACACCTTC
TRBV6-1	NA	TRBJ2-2	NA	CASSGTVGRTGELFF	TGTGCCAGCAGTGGGACCGTAGGAAGGACCGGGGAGCTGTTTTTT
TRBV5-1	NA	TRBJ2-7	NA	CASSSDNRLIYEQYF	TGCGCCAGCAGCTCGGACAACCGTTTGATCTACGAGCAGTACTTC
TRBV15	few	TRBJ2-1	TRBD2	CATSTSGSWYNEQFF	TGTGCCACCAGCACCAGCGGGAGTTGGTACAATGAGCAGTTCTTC
TRBV3-1	few	TRBJ2-4	NA	CASSLQGGRETYF	TGTGCCAGCAGCCTACAAGGCGGCAGGGAGACGTACTTC
TRBV27	NA	TRBJ2-7	NA	CASSLNGVGEQYF	TGTGCCAGCAGTTTAAATGGAGTGGGCGAGCAGTACTTC